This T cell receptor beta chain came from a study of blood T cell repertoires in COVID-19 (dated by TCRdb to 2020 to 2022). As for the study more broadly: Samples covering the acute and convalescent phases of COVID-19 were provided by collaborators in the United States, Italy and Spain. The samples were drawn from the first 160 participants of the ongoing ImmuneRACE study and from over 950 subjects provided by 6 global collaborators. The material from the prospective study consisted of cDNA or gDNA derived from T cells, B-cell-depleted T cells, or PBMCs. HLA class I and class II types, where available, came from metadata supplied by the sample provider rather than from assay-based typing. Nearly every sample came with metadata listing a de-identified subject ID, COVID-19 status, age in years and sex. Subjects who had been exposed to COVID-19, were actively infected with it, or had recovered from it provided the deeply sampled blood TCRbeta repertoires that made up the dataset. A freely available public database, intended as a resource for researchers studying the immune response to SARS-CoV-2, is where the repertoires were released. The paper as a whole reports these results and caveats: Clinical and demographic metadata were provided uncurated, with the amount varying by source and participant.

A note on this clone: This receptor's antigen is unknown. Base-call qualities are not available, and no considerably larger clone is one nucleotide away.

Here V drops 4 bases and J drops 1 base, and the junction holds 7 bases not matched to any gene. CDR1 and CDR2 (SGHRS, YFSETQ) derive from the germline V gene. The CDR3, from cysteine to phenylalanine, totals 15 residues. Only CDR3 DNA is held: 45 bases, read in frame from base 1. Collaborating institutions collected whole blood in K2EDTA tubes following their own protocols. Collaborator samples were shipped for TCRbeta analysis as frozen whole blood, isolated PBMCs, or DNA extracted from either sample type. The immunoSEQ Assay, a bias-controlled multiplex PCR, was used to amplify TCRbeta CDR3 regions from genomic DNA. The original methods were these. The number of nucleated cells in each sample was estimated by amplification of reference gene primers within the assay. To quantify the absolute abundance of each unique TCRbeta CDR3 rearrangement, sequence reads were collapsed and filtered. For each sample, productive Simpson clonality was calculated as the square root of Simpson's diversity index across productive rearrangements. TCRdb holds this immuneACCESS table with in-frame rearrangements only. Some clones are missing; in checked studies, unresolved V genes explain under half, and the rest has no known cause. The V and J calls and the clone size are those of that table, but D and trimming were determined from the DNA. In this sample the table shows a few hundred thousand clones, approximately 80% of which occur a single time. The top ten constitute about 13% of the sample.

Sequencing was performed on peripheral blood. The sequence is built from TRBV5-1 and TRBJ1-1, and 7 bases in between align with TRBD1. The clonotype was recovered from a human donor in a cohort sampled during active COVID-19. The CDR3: CASSLRTGENTEAFF. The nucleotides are TGCGCCAGCAGCCTCCGGACAGGAGAGAACACTGAAGCTTTCTTT. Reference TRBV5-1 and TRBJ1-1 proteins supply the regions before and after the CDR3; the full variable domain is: KAGVTQTPRYLIKTRGQQVTLSCSPISGHRSVSWYQQTPGQGLQFLFEYFSETQRNKGNFPGRFSGRQFSNSRSEMNVSTLELGDSALYLCASSLRTGENTEAFFGQGTRLTVV.